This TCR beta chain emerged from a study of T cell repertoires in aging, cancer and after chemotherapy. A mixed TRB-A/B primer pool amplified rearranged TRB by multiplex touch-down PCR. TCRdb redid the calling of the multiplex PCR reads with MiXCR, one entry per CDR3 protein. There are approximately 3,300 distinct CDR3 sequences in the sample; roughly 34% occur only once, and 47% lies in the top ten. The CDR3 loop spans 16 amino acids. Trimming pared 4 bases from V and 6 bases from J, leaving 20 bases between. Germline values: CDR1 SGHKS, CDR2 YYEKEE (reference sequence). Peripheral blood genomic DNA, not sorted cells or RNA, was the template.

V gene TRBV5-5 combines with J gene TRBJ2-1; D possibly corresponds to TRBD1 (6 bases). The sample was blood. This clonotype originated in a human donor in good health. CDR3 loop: CASSTYRVTFSNEQFF. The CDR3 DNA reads TGTGCCAGCAGCACATACAGGGTCACTTTCTCCAATGAGCAGTTCTTC.